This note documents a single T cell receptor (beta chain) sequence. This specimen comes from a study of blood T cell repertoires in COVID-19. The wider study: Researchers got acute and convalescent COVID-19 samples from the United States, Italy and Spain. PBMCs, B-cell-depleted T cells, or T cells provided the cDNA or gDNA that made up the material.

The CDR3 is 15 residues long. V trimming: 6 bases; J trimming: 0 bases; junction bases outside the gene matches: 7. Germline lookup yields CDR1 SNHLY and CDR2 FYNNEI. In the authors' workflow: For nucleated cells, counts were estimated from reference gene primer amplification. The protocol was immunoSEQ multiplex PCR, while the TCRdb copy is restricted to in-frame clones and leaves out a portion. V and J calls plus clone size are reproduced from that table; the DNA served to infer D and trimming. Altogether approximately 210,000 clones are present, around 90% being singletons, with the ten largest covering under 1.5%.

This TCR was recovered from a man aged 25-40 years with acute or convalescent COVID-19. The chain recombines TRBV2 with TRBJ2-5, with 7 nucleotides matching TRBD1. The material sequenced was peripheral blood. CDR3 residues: CASREGQLYQETQYF. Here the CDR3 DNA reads TGTGCCAGCAGAGAGGGACAGTTGTACCAAGAGACCCAGTACTTC.